One sample yielded the 12 T cell receptor beta chains listed below, sequenced in a study of CD8 T cells in Susac syndrome. It was with random hexamers that about 0.45 to 1 ug RNA was reverse transcribed. MiXCR was run by TCRdb on the immunoSEQ multiplex PCR reads, yielding one entry per CDR3 protein. This table has about 300,000 distinct CDR3 sequences, approximately 91% appearing once. Specimen: CD8+ T cells from PBMCs. Receptor source: a human donor with multiple sclerosis.

This sequence joins TRBV6-2 or TRBV6-3 and TRBJ2-1; D is tentatively TRBD1 or TRBD2 (6 bases each). The V end lost 7 bases, the J end lost 4 bases, and 14 bases lay between the germline ends. CDR1 and CDR2 from the germline V gene are MNHEY and SVGEGT. The CDR3 loop spans 14 amino acids. CDR3 protein: CASNSGAGYNEQFF. The CDR3 region has the DNA TGTGCCAGCAATTCAGGGGCGGGATACAATGAGCAGTTCTTC.

The V gene is TRBV2, the J gene TRBJ2-1; 10 bases fit TRBD2. Losses at the gene ends were 8 bases for V and 0 bases for J; bases not matched to a gene: 7. The CDR3 is 16 amino acids. Germline V CDR1 and CDR2: SNHLY, FYNNEI. In nucleotides, the CDR3 is TGTGCCAGCGGTACTAGCGGGACGAGCTCCTACAATGAGCAGTTCTTC. It is translated as CASGTSGTSSYNEQFF.

This clonotype was observed once. The CDR3 reads CASRRGGGPCTDTQYF. In DNA, the CDR3 is TGTGCCAGCAGGAGGGGGGGCGGTCCATGCACAGATACGCAGTATTTT. The chain uses TRBV21-1 and TRBJ2-3; TRBD1, the D gene given by the table, was not confirmed from the DNA. TRBV21-1 is reported as a pseudogene. The CDR3 has 16 amino acids.

V usage is TRBV4-1 and J usage is TRBJ2-5; 8 nucleotides line up with TRBD1. CDR1 is MGHRA, CDR2 YSYEKL, per germline. The CDR3 extends over 15 amino acids. V shed 4 bases, J shed 2 bases, and the junction held 6 bases outside the gene matches. The CDR3 coding sequence is TGCGCCAGCAGCCCATCGGACAGGGATCAAGAGACCCAGTACTTC. Protein: CASSPSDRDQETQYF.

The V and J genes are TRBV20-1 and TRBJ2-7; TRBD1 matches 9 bases. The CDR3 totals 15 residues. Germline values: CDR1 DFQATT, CDR2 SNEGSKA (reference sequence). V lost 1 base to trimming and J lost 4 bases; unmatched junction nucleotides: 8. The CDR3 sequence is CSARGGTGGLYEQYF. CDR3 DNA: TGCAGTGCTAGAGGGGGTACAGGGGGCTTGTACGAGCAGTACTTC.

This clonotype was counted many times. The J gene is TRBJ2-2, the V gene TRBV12-3 or TRBV12-4; D is uncertain. The CDR3 covers 14 residues. V dropped 1 base and J dropped 1 base, with 4 bases sitting between them. Here the CDR3 reads CASSLGGNTGELFF. The CDR3 nucleotides are TGTGCCAGCAGTTTAGGCGGGAACACCGGGGAGCTGTTTTTT.

The V gene is TRBV7-3, the J gene TRBJ2-5; D gene unclear. CDR1 SGHTA and CDR2 FQGTGA come from the germline V gene. CDR3 length: 16 residues. V was shortened by 1 base and J by 2 bases, with 14 bases between the two germline ends. In DNA, the CDR3 is TGTGCCAGCAGCTTAATTGCCGGGTCAAGACAAGAGACCCAGTACTTC. This translates into CASSLIAGSRQETQYF. The full variable domain, completed using reference TRBV7-3 and TRBJ2-5, is GAGVSQTPSNKVTEKGKYVELRCDPISGHTALYWYRQSLGQGPEFLIYFQGTGAADDSGLPNDRFFAVRPEGSVSTLKIQRTERGDSAVYLCASSLIAGSRQETQYFGPGTRLLVL.

The genes are TRBV28 and TRBJ2-1, with no clear D. Between the trimmed V and J ends, which lost 10 bases and 3 bases, there was a span of 7 bases. There are 11 residues in the CDR3. CDR1 is MDHEN and CDR2 is SYDVKM in the germline V gene. CDR3 coding DNA: TGTGCCACCCTGTTCTACAATGAGCAGTTCTTC. This encodes CATLFYNEQFF. The variable domain in full, with the rest retrieved from reference TRBV28 and TRBJ2-1, is DVKVTQSSRYLVKRTGEKVFLECVQDMDHENMFWYRQDPGLGLRLIYFSYDVKMKEKGDIPEGYSVSREKKERFSLILESASTNQTSMYLCATLFYNEQFFGPGTRLTVL.

V usage is TRBV3-1 and J usage is TRBJ1-2; TRBD1 aligns across 8 bases. V trimming: 3 bases; J trimming: 2 bases; junction bases outside the gene matches: 5. The CDR3 loop spans 15 amino acids. In germline, CDR1 is LGHDT, CDR2 YNNKEL (reference sequence). This CDR3 reads CASSQRTGPNYGYTF. Here the CDR3 DNA reads TGTGCCAGCAGCCAGAGGACAGGGCCGAACTATGGCTACACCTTC.

The V call is TRBV6-1, the J call TRBJ2-3; D perhaps matches TRBD1 (5 bases). The germline CDR1 and CDR2 sequences are MNHNS and SASEGT. Trimming shortened V by 6 bases and J by 2 bases, and 18 bases separated the two germline ends. The CDR3 covers 16 residues. As DNA, the CDR3 is TGTGCCAGCAGCAAACCACGGCCAGGGTACACAGATACGCAGTATTTT. Protein sequence: CASSKPRPGYTDTQYF.

The chain has TRBV28 and TRBJ2-5; D is possibly TRBD1 or TRBD2 (6 bases each). Germline V gene data show CDR1 as MDHEN and CDR2 as SYDVKM. The V end lost 4 bases, the J end lost 5 bases, and 20 bases lay between the germline ends. There are 16 residues in the CDR3. The CDR3 DNA sequence: TGTGCCAGCAGTTCCTCGGGGGCCAGGGAGTGGGAGACCCAGTACTTC. Its protein is CASSSSGAREWETQYF.

This clonotype was counted a single time. This rearrangement joins TRBV5-1 to TRBJ2-7; D is undetermined. Trimming took 0 bases from V and 2 from J, leaving 12 bases between them. The CDR3 is 15 residues long. CDR1 and CDR2 (germline): SGHRS, YFSETQ. The CDR3 sequence: CASSLEASDAYEQYF. DNA for the CDR3: TGCGCCAGCAGCTTGGAAGCAAGTGACGCCTACGAGCAGTACTTC.